The 23 T cell receptor beta chains in this list originate from one sample, sequenced in a study of T cells in Graves' hyperthyroidism and ophthalmopathy. Researchers amplified the TCR beta CDR3 regions from RNA transcripts. Using the HTBI primer set, a first-round RT-PCR was run on the TCR CDR3. TCRdb re-derived calls from the multiplex PCR reads in MiXCR, one entry per CDR3 protein. The table includes 540,000 or so distinct CDR3 sequences, less than 20% detected once. The sample taken for sequencing was blood. Source of these receptors: a woman in her 30s with Graves' hyperthyroidism.

V and J are TRBV7-2 and TRBJ1-1, with D unclear. Germline CDR1 is SGHTA and CDR2 is FQGNSA. V shed 3 bases and J shed 4 bases, with 6 bases lying between them. The CDR3 loop spans 12 amino acids. The CDR3 DNA reads as TGTGCCAGCAGCTTTGCCCCCACTGAAGCTTTCTTT. It is translated as CASSFAPTEAFF.

There are many counts of this clonotype. The V gene is TRBV27, the J gene TRBJ1-1; maybe TRBD1 (5 bases). The germline V and J ends were trimmed by 2 bases and 3 bases, with 16 bases remaining between them. CDR1 MNHEY and CDR2 SMNVEV come from the germline V gene (reference sequence). CDR3 length equals 16 residues. CDR3 DNA: TGTGCCAGCAGTTTACAGGGAGTCTTGCGGTACACTGAAGCTTTCTTT. It is translated as CASSLQGVLRYTEAFF.

A few counts support this clonotype. The chain combines TRBV7-2 with TRBJ1-5; TRBD1 matches 8 bases. V lost 6 bases, J lost 2 bases, and 3 bases stayed unmatched. The CDR3 is 14 amino acids. Germline CDR1 reads SGHTA; CDR2 reads FQGNSA. The CDR3 DNA sequence: TGTGCCAGCAGAGGACAGGGCGGCAATCAGCCCCAGCATTTT. It specifies CASRGQGGNQPQHF.

This clonotype appeared a single time. This may come from a read error, since a much larger clone is one base off. This is likely a read error, given that the CDR3 carries no conserved phenylalanine or tryptophan at its end. V and J are TRBV20-1 and TRBJ1-1; D unclear. Trimming cost V 1 base and J 1 base, with 10 bases left between them. Germline CDR1 DFQATT, CDR2 SNEGSKA (reference sequence). The CDR3 has 14 amino acids. For the CDR3, the DNA is TGCAGTGCTAGAGTGGGTGGTGAGAACACTGAAGCTTTCCTT. Translating it yields CSARVGGENTEAFL.

This chain joins TRBV6-2 or TRBV6-3 and TRBJ2-7; 9 bases agree with TRBD2. Germline trimming cut 3 bases from V and 0 bases from J; bases unmatched to any gene: 6. There are 16 residues in the CDR3. CDR1 and CDR2 (germline): MNHEY, SVGEGT. CDR3 residues: CASSYGSGRSSYEQYF. The DNA for the CDR3 is TGTGCCAGCAGTTATGGGAGCGGGAGGAGCTCCTACGAGCAGTACTTC.

In its sample, this clonotype was seen many times. The J gene is TRBJ2-1, the V gene TRBV2; D ambiguous. The CDR3 contains 11 residues. The V gene lost 5 bases and the J gene lost 8 bases, with 7 bases spanning the gap. Germline CDR1 is SNHLY and CDR2 is FYNNEI. The CDR3 here is CASSNSYEQFF. The CDR3 DNA reads as TGTGCCAGCAGTAACTCTTATGAGCAGTTCTTC.

The rearrangement joins TRBV20-1 to TRBJ2-1; 10 nucleotides match TRBD2. Losses at the gene ends were 0 bases for V and 9 bases for J; bases not matched to a gene: 5. Germline V gives CDR1 DFQATT, CDR2 SNEGSKA (reference sequence). The CDR3 spans 14 residues. CDR3 region: CSARDTSGRVEQFF. The CDR3 nucleotides read TGCAGTGCTAGAGATACGAGCGGGAGGGTTGAGCAGTTCTTC.

The J gene is TRBJ2-1, the V gene TRBV7-2; D is undetermined. Per the germline V gene, CDR1 is SGHTA and CDR2 is FQGNSA. The CDR3 runs 17 residues. The ends were cut back, 0 bases at V and 7 bases at J, with 19 bases in the middle. CDR3 nucleotide sequence: TGTGCCAGCAGCTTAGCGCTTCGGAGCGCCCCCCTGAATGAGCAGTTCTTC. It specifies CASSLALRSAPLNEQFF.

V is TRBV11-2 and J is TRBJ1-6, with D hard to call. This CDR3 comprises 15 residues. The V end was cut by 10 bases, the J end by 3 bases, with 16 bases between. Germline values: CDR1 SGHAT, CDR2 FQNNGV. CDR3 region: CATRGEGIYNSPLHF. DNA for the CDR3: TGTGCCACCCGAGGAGAGGGCATCTATAATTCACCCCTCCACTTT.

This clonotype was recorded a few times. This chain connects TRBV7-9 to TRBJ2-4; 10 bases fit TRBD2. The CDR3 sequence is 17 residues long. Germline trimming cut 2 bases from V and 6 bases from J; bases unmatched to any gene: 10. The germline V gene encodes CDR1 SEHNR and CDR2 FQNEAQ (reference sequence). The CDR3 region has the DNA TGTGCCAGCAGCTTAACTCTAGCGGGGGAGACTGCAAACATTCAGTACTTC. This sequence encodes CASSLTLAGETANIQYF.

This rearrangement joins TRBV7-9 to TRBJ1-2; a possible D gene is TRBD1 (5 bases). The CDR3 sequence is 15 residues long. Trimming cost V 8 bases and J 2 bases, with 18 bases left between them. Germline CDR1 reads SEHNR; CDR2 reads FQNEAQ (reference sequence). The CDR3 DNA follows: TGTGCCAGCGTCGACATAGACAGAACAAACTATGGCTACACCTTC. It specifies CASVDIDRTNYGYTF.

The CDR3, as DNA: TGTGCCAGCTCACCGACCGGGACTGGCAACTCCTACAATGAGCAGTTCTTC. Translation gives CASSPTGTGNSYNEQFF. This chain joins TRBV18 and TRBJ2-1, with D perhaps matching TRBD2 (6 bases). Germline CDR1 and CDR2: KGHSH and LQKENI. The CDR3 contains 17 residues. V was trimmed by 3 bases and J by 0 bases, leaving 15 bases between them.

The V gene is TRBV2, the J gene TRBJ2-3, with D uncertain. The closer fit of TRBJ1-5 to the DNA end suggests the J call may be wrong. Germline V gene data show CDR1 as SNHLY and CDR2 as FYNNEI. This CDR3 comprises 13 residues. CDR3 nucleotides: TGTGCCAGCAGCGTATCCCGCTTTGGTACGCAGCATTTT. It yields the protein CASSVSRFGTQHF.

In its sample, this clonotype was seen many times. The chain is built from TRBV2 and TRBJ2-5, with 9 bases matching TRBD2. CDR1 is SNHLY, CDR2 FYNNEI, per germline. The CDR3 sequence is 16 residues long. V was clipped by 7 bases and J by 1 base; unmatched bases: 10. DNA for the CDR3: TGTGCCAGCAAAGCCTCGGGACTAGCCGCCCAAGAGACCCAGTACTTC. Protein sequence: CASKASGLAAQETQYF. The variable domain in full, with the rest retrieved from reference TRBV2 and TRBJ2-5, is EPEVTQTPSHQVTQMGQEVILRCVPISNHLYFYWYRQILGQKVEFLVSFYNNEISEKSEIFDDQFSVERPDGSNFTLKIRSTKLEDSAMYFCASKASGLAAQETQYFGPGTRLLVL.

This clonotype was detected only a few times. DNA of the CDR3: TGTGCCAGCAGCCCTTTCAGGACTAGCGGGTACCAAGAGACCCAGTACTTC. It specifies CASSPFRTSGYQETQYF. This chain joins TRBV7-3 and TRBJ2-5; 11 bases align to TRBD2. Trimming cost V 5 bases and J 0 bases; bases outside gene matches: 8. Germline-derived CDR1 and CDR2 are SGHTA and FQGTGA. This CDR3 spans 17 amino acids.

J is TRBJ2-6 and V is TRBV19; perhaps TRBD2 as D (7 bases). The CDR3 length is 18 residues. V lost 3 bases to trimming and J lost 0 bases, with 15 bases between them. Looked up from germline, CDR1 is LNHDA and CDR2 is SQIVND (reference sequence). Here the CDR3 reads CASSISWGGDSGANVLTF. CDR3 sequence (DNA): TGTGCCAGTAGTATCTCCTGGGGGGGCGACTCTGGGGCCAACGTCCTGACTTTC.

This clonotype was observed a few times. V is TRBV6-1 and J is TRBJ2-1; D is perhaps TRBD2 (6 bases). This CDR3 spans 16 amino acids. In germline, CDR1 is MNHNS, CDR2 SASEGT. The germline V and J ends were trimmed by 0 bases and 5 bases, with 14 bases remaining between them. The CDR3 sequence: CASSEAAGQAHNEQFF. Here the CDR3 DNA reads TGTGCCAGCAGTGAAGCCGCGGGGCAGGCACACAATGAGCAGTTCTTC.

This clonotype was seen only a few times. This sequence joins TRBV29-1 and TRBJ2-1; D possibly corresponds to TRBD1 (7 bases). Germline lookup yields CDR1 SQVTM and CDR2 ANQGSEA. There are 13 residues in the CDR3. V was trimmed by 3 bases and J by 9 bases, leaving 15 bases between them. DNA of the CDR3: TGCAGCGTTGATGATCCCCAGGGGGGTGAGCAGTTCTTC. This encodes CSVDDPQGGEQFF.

With regard to this clonotype: A much larger clone sits a single nucleotide away, making a read error possible. No conserved phenylalanine or tryptophan ends this CDR3, so it is likely a read error. The rearrangement links TRBV27 to TRBJ1-5; D unresolved. This CDR3 spans 15 amino acids. Trimming cost V 0 bases and J 3 bases, with 9 bases left between them. Per the germline V gene, CDR1 is MNHEY and CDR2 is SMNVEV (reference sequence). DNA of the CDR3: TGTGCCAGCAGTTTATCCACCGGGGACAATCAGCCCCAGCATCTT. As protein: CASSLSTGDNQPQHL.

The chain is built from TRBV10-3 and TRBJ2-3, with a possible D match to TRBD2 (6 bases). CDR3 size: 15 residues. Germline CDR1 ENHRY, CDR2 SYGVKD. Trimming took 4 bases from V and 2 from J, leaving 13 bases between them. In DNA form, the CDR3 reads TGTGCCATCAGTGGTCGGAGGGCGGTCACAGATACGCAGTATTTT. Translating gives CAISGRRAVTDTQYF.

This clonotype turned up a few times. Germline and junction disagree at one end, which may indicate a read error. The V and J genes are TRBV20-1 and TRBJ2-3, with a weak D call TRBD2 (5 bases). Germline values: CDR1 DFQATT, CDR2 SNEGSKA (reference sequence). This CDR3 spans 14 amino acids. CDR3 DNA sequence: TGCAGTGCTGGAGAGGGCCCGGGTAGGGATACGCAGTATTTT. This gives the protein CSAGEGPGRDTQYF.

This chain uses TRBV3-1 with TRBJ1-4; tentatively, D is TRBD1 (5 bases). Germline V CDR1 and CDR2: LGHDT, YNNKEL (reference sequence). The CDR3 covers 18 residues. V dropped 3 bases and J dropped 3 bases, with 20 bases sitting between them. The CDR3 loop reads CASSQQIQGSGANEKLFF. The CDR3 coding sequence is TGTGCCAGCAGCCAGCAGATTCAGGGTTCGGGGGCTAATGAAAAACTGTTTTTT.

The chain joins TRBV2 to TRBJ2-1, with 8 bases matching TRBD2. Losses at the gene ends were 4 bases for V and 0 bases for J; bases not matched to a gene: 2. Germline V gene data show CDR1 as SNHLY and CDR2 as FYNNEI. The CDR3 is 15 residues long. The CDR3 reads CASSVLAASYNEQFF. The CDR3 DNA is TGTGCCAGCAGTGTACTAGCGGCCTCCTACAATGAGCAGTTCTTC.